Listed here are 2 T cell receptor beta chains from one sample, sequenced in a study of blood T cell repertoires in COVID-19 (dated by TCRdb to 2018 to 2021). Library generation was performed with the immunoSEQ multiplex PCR assay. TCRdb took over this immuneACCESS table, retaining in-frame rearrangements with V and J assigned. Such tables are incomplete; in checked studies, under half of the missing clones stem from an unresolved V gene, and the remainder is unexplained. This sample holds 200,000 or so clones; 89% were observed only once. About 6% of the sample comes from the top ten. The material sequenced was peripheral blood. The receptor set was obtained from a man in his 60s who had recovered from COVID-19.

The chain is built from TRBV18 and TRBJ2-7, with TRBD2 as a possible D gene (6 bases). This CDR3 has 15 amino acids. The ends were cut back, 6 bases at V and 0 bases at J, with 15 bases in the middle. Germline V gives CDR1 KGHSH, CDR2 LQKENI. The CDR3 DNA is TGTGCCAGCTCGTCCCCGGGACTCCCCTCCTACGAGCAGTACTTC. Its protein is CASSSPGLPSYEQYF.

This chain connects TRBV4-2 to TRBJ1-1; 7 nucleotides line up with TRBD1. The CDR3 length is 16 residues. The junction had 11 bases not matched to a gene; V was cut back by 4 bases and J by 3 bases. Germline loops: CDR1 LGHNA, CDR2 YNFKEQ. DNA of the CDR3: TGTGCCAGCAGCCTCCTCCGGGACAGTTTTGACACTGAAGCTTTCTTT. This sequence encodes CASSLLRDSFDTEAFF.